A selection of T cell receptor beta chains follows, all from one sample in a study of PD-1 blockade in classical Hodgkin lymphoma. Here immunoSEQ multiplex PCR was the method, and the copy in TCRdb shows in-frame clones only, minus some. The data show 90,000 to 100,000 clones, roughly 78% seen once. The sample consisted of peripheral blood mononuclear cells (PBMCs), taken before the fourth cycle of nivolumab. The receptors stem from a human donor with classical Hodgkin lymphoma. Each CDR3 is given with its conserved first and last residue. The order of the fields is V gene, D gene, J gene, clone size, CDR3 DNA, CDR3 protein. A D gene is named only where the DNA matches it firmly. Clone size, where shown, is once, few, many, or a class for clones that have expanded.

V: TRBV27
D: TRBD2
J: TRBJ2-7
size: once
DNA: TGTGCCAGCAGTTCGACGCGAGCGGGGCACTACGAGCAGTACTTC
CDR3: CASSSTRAGHYEQYF

V: TRBV5-4
D: TRBD2
J: TRBJ2-5
size: -
DNA: TGTGCCAGCAGTAGCGGGGGCCAAGAGACCCAGTACTTC
CDR3: CASSSGGQETQYF

V: TRBV6-5
D: -
J: TRBJ2-7
size: -
DNA: TGTGCCAGCAGTTACTTGCGACAGAACTACGAGCAGTACTTC
CDR3: CASSYLRQNYEQYF

V: TRBV27
D: -
J: TRBJ2-3
size: -
DNA: TGTGCCAGCAGCATAATTCAAAGAGATACGCAGTATTTT
CDR3: CASSIIQRDTQYF

V: TRBV29-1
D: -
J: TRBJ2-3
size: -
DNA: TGCAGCGTTGAAGGGGGAACAGCTTCCCTCCGGGATACGCAGTATTTT
CDR3: CSVEGGTASLRDTQYF

V: TRBV10-3
D: -
J: TRBJ1-2
size: -
DNA: TGTGCCATCAGTGATACAAGCAGGGGCGACTATGGCTACACCTTC
CDR3: CAISDTSRGDYGYTF

V: TRBV5-1
D: -
J: TRBJ1-4
size: -
DNA: TGCGCCAGCAGCTTGAACGGAGCCGGCCTGCCTGAAAAACTGTTTTTT
CDR3: CASSLNGAGLPEKLFF

V: TRBV9
D: -
J: TRBJ2-7
size: -
DNA: TGTGCCAGCAGCGCCGCGTTGGGAAGTCCTATCTCCTACGAGCAGTACTTC
CDR3: CASSAALGSPISYEQYF

V: TRBV6-1
D: -
J: TRBJ1-1
size: -
DNA: TGTGCCAGCAGTGAGGGGCTAATGAACACTGAAGCTTTCTTT
CDR3: CASSEGLMNTEAFF

V: TRBV7-8
D: -
J: TRBJ1-3
size: -
DNA: TGTGCCAGCAGCTTAGTAGGGTGGCAACTCTCTGGAAACACCATATATTTT
CDR3: CASSLVGWQLSGNTIYF

V: TRBV5-1
D: TRBD1
J: TRBJ1-1
size: -
DNA: TGCGCCAGCAGCTTGGGGCAGGGGGGCACTGAAGCTTTCTTT
CDR3: CASSLGQGGTEAFF

V: TRBV4-3
D: -
J: TRBJ1-1
size: -
DNA: TGCGCCAGCAGCCAAGACCCGGGGGACACTGAAGCTTTCTTT
CDR3: CASSQDPGDTEAFF

V: TRBV4-2
D: TRBD2
J: TRBJ2-3
size: -
DNA: TGTGCCAGCAGCCAAGAGGGACTAGCGGGACAGGGGCTAGGCACAGATACGCAGTATTTT
CDR3: CASSQEGLAGQGLGTDTQYF

V: TRBV5-6
D: -
J: TRBJ1-2
size: once
DNA: TGTGCCAGCAGCTTCCGCCCTAGCGGATCGGCTGGCTACACCTTC
CDR3: CASSFRPSGSAGYTF

V: TRBV30
D: -
J: TRBJ1-3
size: -
DNA: TGTGCCTTTGATTCAGTATCTGGAAACACCATATATTTT
CDR3: CAFDSVSGNTIYF

V: TRBV7-2
D: -
J: TRBJ2-5
size: -
DNA: TGTGCCAGCAGCTTAGCGCTGGCCAGGGAGGAGACCCAGTACTTC
CDR3: CASSLALAREETQYF

V: TRBV5-4
D: TRBD1
J: TRBJ2-7
size: -
DNA: TGTGCCAGCAGCTTGGGGGGGAGGACAGGGGCCCCCCTCTACGAGCAGTACTTC
CDR3: CASSLGGRTGAPLYEQYF

V: TRBV6-5
D: TRBD1
J: TRBJ2-7
size: once
DNA: TGTGCCAGCAACCTAAGGGGACAGGGTGTCGGCGAGCAGTACTTC
CDR3: CASNLRGQGVGEQYF